The source of this T cell receptor (beta chain) is a study of blood T cell repertoires in COVID-19. Study-wide context: The analysed material was cDNA or gDNA that came from T cells, B-cell-depleted T cells, or PBMCs.

In the original analysis: Using reference gene primer amplification, nucleated cell counts were estimated. Repertoires were generated with immunoSEQ multiplex PCR, while TCRdb's copy carries only in-frame clones and drops some. D and trimming come from the DNA, and the V and J calls and clone size come from that table. The data hold under 450,000 clones, with approximately 87% observed a single time. Recruits, aged roughly 18 to 90 years, lived in roughly 22 US areas. The CDR3 loop spans 16 amino acids. V was shortened by 4 bases and J by 1 base, with 17 bases between the two germline ends. CDR1 is SEHNR and CDR2 is FQNEAQ in the germline V gene (reference sequence).

Sequenced sample: PBMCs or T cells enriched from blood (not recorded which). The rearrangement joins TRBV7-9 to TRBJ2-7, with D possibly being TRBD1 (5 bases). The sequence derives from a man aged 25 to 40 who had recovered from COVID-19. CDR3 loop: CASSSSRQGRSYEQYF. Written as DNA, the CDR3 is TGTGCCAGCAGCTCATCCCGGCAGGGAAGGTCCTACGAGCAGTACTTC.